A single sample is the source of the 2 T cell receptor beta chains below, sequenced in a study of Graves' ophthalmopathy and Graves' hyperthyroidism. The authors amplified TCR beta CDR3 regions from RNA transcripts. First-round RT-PCR relied on HTBI primers, and a second-round multiplex PCR came next. TCRdb reprocessed the multiplex PCR reads with MiXCR, giving one entry per CDR3 protein. This table has about 220,000 distinct CDR3 sequences, around a fifth appearing once. Sequenced sample: peripheral blood. The receptor set was obtained from a woman aged 45-59 years with Graves' ophthalmopathy.

This clonotype was recorded many times. V usage is TRBV6-2 or TRBV6-3 and J usage is TRBJ1-1, with D uncertain. V dropped 4 bases and J dropped 6 bases, with 21 bases sitting between them. The CDR3 extends over 16 amino acids. Germline V gene lookup returns CDR1 MNHEY and CDR2 SVGEGT. This CDR3 is CASSSQSAPSFAEAFF. In DNA, the CDR3 is TGTGCCAGCAGTTCCCAATCAGCTCCTTCGTTCGCTGAAGCTTTCTTT.

This clonotype showed up many times. V and J are TRBV5-1 and TRBJ1-1, with D unclear. This CDR3 has 13 amino acids. CDR1 is SGHRS and CDR2 is YFSETQ in the germline V gene. Deletions cut 0 bases from V and 0 bases from J, with 3 bases between. In DNA form, the CDR3 reads TGCGCCAGCAGCTTGGTGATGAACACTGAAGCTTTCTTT. It specifies CASSLVMNTEAFF.